The T cell receptor beta chain under discussion was sequenced for a study of CD8+CD57+ T cells in acquired aplastic anemia (dated by TCRdb to the late 2010s). Study-level background: On average, sorted CD4+ and CD8+ cells yielded approximately 3 ug of extracted DNA, with a range of about 0.19 to 30 ug. For healthy donor samples, the average read count was about 10 million for CD4+ cells and 11 million to 13 million for CD8+ cells.

Overall results and qualifications from the work: Between patients and healthy controls, no significant difference in CD8+ Simpson's diversity was found (P=0.060). Around 28 CD8+ CDR3 sequences were found to be shared between patients and controls, but these sequences appeared to be highly expressed in patients and within the immunodominant clones of the patients.

Via the germline V gene (reference sequence), CDR1 is SGHAT and CDR2 FQDESV. V drops 2 bases and J drops 3 bases, leaving 5 bases in between. Reading from cysteine to phenylalanine, the CDR3 counts 13 amino acids. Kept here is only the CDR3 DNA, which spans 39 bases and is read in frame from base 1. In the study, sorted CD4+ and CD8+ blood T cells from patients with severe aplastic anemia and from healthy subjects underwent deep sequencing of TCR repertoires. Ficoll-Paque density gradient centrifugation was used to isolate peripheral blood mononuclear cells. Before DNA was extracted, CD4+ and CD8+ T cells were sorted using either FACS or magnetic beads. Remarks on this clonotype: The antigen this receptor binds is unknown. Base qualities are not provided; no much larger clone lies one nucleotide away.

TCR beta VDJ combination and CDR3 sequence profiling used genomic DNA as the template. An Illumina HiSeq 2000 was used for TCR repertoire sequencing. The authors' analysis ran thus. TRBV/TRBJ rearrangement plots, CDR3 size and DJ length profiles, and Simpson's diversity index were used to assess repertoires. The immunodominant clone was defined as the most abundant DNA sequence in deep sequencing data. CDR3 amino acid sequences were screened for sharing across subjects and compared with published repertoires and the VDJdb database. TCRdb trimmed public reads at Q25 via fastp, called clones via MiXCR and kept in-frame beta chains. Each record represents a unique CDR3 protein, reported with the most common genes and DNA among its rows. The V and J calls, along with clone size, are taken from TCRdb and not from the paper's own processing. The sample contains some 180,000 distinct CDR3 sequences, roughly half of them found a single time. The ten biggest clones cover approximately 2.9% of the sample.

The chain joins TRBV11-1 to TRBJ2-1; there is no confident call for the D gene. This TCR came from a human donor in good health. Sequencing input: sorted CD4+, CD8+, or CD8+CD57+ T cells (not recorded which) from PBMCs. The CDR3: CASSLHFYNEQFF. The DNA reads TGTGCCAGCAGCTTACACTTCTACAATGAGCAGTTCTTC.